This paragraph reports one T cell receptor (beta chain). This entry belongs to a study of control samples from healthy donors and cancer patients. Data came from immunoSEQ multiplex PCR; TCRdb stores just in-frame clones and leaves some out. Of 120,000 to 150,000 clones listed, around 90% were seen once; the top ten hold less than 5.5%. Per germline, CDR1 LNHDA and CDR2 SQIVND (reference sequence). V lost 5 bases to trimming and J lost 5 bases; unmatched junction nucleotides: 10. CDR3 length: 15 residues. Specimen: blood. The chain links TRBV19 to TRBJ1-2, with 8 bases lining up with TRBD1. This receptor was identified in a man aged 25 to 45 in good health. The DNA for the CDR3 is TGTGCCAGTAGTCCATCAGGGGGCGCGGGATATGGCTACACCTTC. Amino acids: CASSPSGGAGYGYTF.